Listed here is a single T cell receptor beta chain. This sample stems from a study of response to subunit inactivated influenza vaccine. V was shortened by 11 bases and J by 10 bases, with 15 bases between the two germline ends. Germline V gene sequence: CDR1 ENHRY, CDR2 SYGVKD. The CDR3 is 12 amino acids. MiXCR, run by TCRdb on the RT-PCR reads, gives a single entry per CDR3 protein. The sample holds 540,000 or so distinct CDR3 sequences, under 15% seen once. This TCR came from a man aged 45-65 years who received an inactivated influenza vaccine. Material: PBMCs from blood, obtained around seven weeks after vaccination. This chain connects TRBV10-3 to TRBJ1-6; TRBD1 might be the D (6 bases). In DNA, the CDR3 is TGTGCCGCCAGCCAACAGGGATCACCCCTCCACTTT. Encoded protein: CAASQQGSPLHF.